The present TCR beta chain was sequenced within a study of T cell clones after liver transplantation. For the study at large: TCRbeta sequencing after a pre-transplant mixed lymphocyte reaction identified graft-donor-reactive clones, later tracked in post-transplant blood. Graft-donor-reactive sequences were compared with third-party-reactive TCRbeta sequences from pre-transplant mixed lymphocyte reactions. Study findings and constraints: In a couple of subjects, few donor cells limited the measurable donor-reactive repertoire.

Method: immunoSEQ multiplex PCR; TCRdb's copy keeps in-frame clones and lacks some. The table shows approximately 11,000 clones, with 71% occurring only once. As to this clone: What it binds is unknown.

This CDR3 comprises 18 residues. The V end lost 4 bases, the J end lost 0 bases, and 19 bases lay between the germline ends. Germline V gene lookup returns CDR1 SGHRS and CDR2 YFSETQ. Sorting of unstimulated PBMCs yielded separate CD3+CD4+ and CD3+CD8+ fractions. The sample consisted of CD4+ T cells from blood, taken 30 to 34 months after liver transplant. The V gene is TRBV5-1, the J gene TRBJ2-2; D is perhaps TRBD1 or TRBD2 (5 bases each). This TCR derives from a human patient who received a liver transplant. Among the T cells, some may be from the graft donor. As DNA, the CDR3 is TGCGCCAGCAGCCTGATGATCGTGGGGACCTCGAACACCGGGGAGCTGTTTTTT. It codes for CASSLMIVGTSNTGELFF. Supplemented by reference TRBV5-1 and TRBJ2-2, the full variable domain reads KAGVTQTPRYLIKTRGQQVTLSCSPISGHRSVSWYQQTPGQGLQFLFEYFSETQRNKGNFPGRFSGRQFSNSRSEMNVSTLELGDSALYLCASSLMIVGTSNTGELFFGEGSRLTVL.